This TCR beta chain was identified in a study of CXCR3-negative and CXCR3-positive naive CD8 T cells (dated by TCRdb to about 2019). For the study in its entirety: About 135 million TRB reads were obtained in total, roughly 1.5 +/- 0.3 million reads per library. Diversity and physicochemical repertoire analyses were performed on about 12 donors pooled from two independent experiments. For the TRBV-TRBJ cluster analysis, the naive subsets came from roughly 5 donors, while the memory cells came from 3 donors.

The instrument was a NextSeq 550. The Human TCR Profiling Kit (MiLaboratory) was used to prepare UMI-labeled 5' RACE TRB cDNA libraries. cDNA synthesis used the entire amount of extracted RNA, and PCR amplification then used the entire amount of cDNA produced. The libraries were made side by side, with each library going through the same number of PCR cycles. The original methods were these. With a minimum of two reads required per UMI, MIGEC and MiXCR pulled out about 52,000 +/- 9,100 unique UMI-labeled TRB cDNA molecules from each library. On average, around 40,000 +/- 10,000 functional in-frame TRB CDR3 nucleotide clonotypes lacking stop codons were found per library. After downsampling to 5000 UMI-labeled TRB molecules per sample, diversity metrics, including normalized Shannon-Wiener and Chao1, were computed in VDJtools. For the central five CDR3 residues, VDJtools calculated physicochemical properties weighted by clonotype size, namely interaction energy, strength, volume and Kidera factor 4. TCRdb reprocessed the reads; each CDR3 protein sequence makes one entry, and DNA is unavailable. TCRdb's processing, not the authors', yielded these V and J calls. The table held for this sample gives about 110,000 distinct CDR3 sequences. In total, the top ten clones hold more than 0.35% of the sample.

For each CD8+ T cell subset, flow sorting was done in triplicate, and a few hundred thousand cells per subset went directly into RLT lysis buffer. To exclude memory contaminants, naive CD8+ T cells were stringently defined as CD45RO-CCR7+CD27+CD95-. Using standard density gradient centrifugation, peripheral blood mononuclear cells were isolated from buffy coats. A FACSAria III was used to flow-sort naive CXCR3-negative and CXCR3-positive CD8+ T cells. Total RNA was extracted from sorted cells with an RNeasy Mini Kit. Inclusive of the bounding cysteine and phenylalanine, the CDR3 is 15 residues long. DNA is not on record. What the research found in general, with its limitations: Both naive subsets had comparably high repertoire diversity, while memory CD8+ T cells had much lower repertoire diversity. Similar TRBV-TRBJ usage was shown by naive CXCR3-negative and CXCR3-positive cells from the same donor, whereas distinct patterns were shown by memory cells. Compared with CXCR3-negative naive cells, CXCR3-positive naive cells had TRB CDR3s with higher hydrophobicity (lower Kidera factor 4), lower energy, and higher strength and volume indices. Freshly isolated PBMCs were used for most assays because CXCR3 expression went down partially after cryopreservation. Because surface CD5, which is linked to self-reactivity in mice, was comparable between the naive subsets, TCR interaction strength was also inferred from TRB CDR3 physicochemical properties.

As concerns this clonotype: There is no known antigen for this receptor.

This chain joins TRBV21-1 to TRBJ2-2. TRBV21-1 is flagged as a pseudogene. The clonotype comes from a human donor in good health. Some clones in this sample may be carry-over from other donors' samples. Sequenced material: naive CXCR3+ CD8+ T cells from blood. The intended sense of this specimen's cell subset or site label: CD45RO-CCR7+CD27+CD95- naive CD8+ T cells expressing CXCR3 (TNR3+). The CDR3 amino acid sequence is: CASSKALGITGELFF.